This T cell receptor (beta chain) was obtained from a study of cytomegalovirus exposure and HLA in healthy donors. Trimming cost V 5 bases and J 6 bases; bases outside gene matches: 3. Germline V CDR1 and CDR2: SGHRS, YFSETQ. The CDR3 spans 14 residues. PCR employed 60 Vbeta and 13 Jbeta primers. Sequencing was performed with immunoSEQ multiplex PCR; in TCRdb, only in-frame clones are kept and a portion is missing. The sample carries some 180,000 clones, about 88% recorded once. The V gene is TRBV5-1, the J gene TRBJ2-3; TRBD2 matches at 13 bases. Source material: PBMCs. The source is a girl in the first two years of life in good health and CMV-seronegative. In DNA form, the CDR3 reads TGCGCCAGCAGATCGGGACTAGCGGGGGATACGCAGTATTTT. Its protein is CASRSGLAGDTQYF.